This TCR beta chain was sequenced for a study of OX40 agonist ivuxolimab in advanced cancers. Overall study: With ivuxolimab, an agonistic anti-OX40 (CD134) antibody, patients were treated. Patients treated during dose escalation were battling hepatocellular carcinoma, melanoma, renal cell or head and neck cancer. Study findings and constraints: There were, on average, more expanded clones in CD8+ T cells than in CD4+. No determination was made of the antigen specificity of the expanded peripheral T cells.

Notes on this clone: Its antigen is not identified.

Only in-frame clones appear in the TCRdb table, and some are missing; sequencing was by immunoSEQ multiplex PCR. The sample has around 70,000 clones, around 90% seen once. Germline V gene data show CDR1 as SQVTM and CDR2 as ANQGSEA. The V gene lost 5 bases and the J gene lost 5 bases, with 9 bases spanning the gap. This CDR3 is built from 11 residues. This sequence originates from an adult with an advanced solid tumor such as melanoma, head and neck, liver or kidney cancer. The chain uses TRBV29-1 and TRBJ1-2, with no clear D. The source material was CD4+ or CD8+ T cells sorted from blood, sampled in a trial of the OX40 agonist ivuxolimab. CDR3: CSVLFRYGYTF. The CDR3 DNA reads as TGCAGCGTTCTTTTTCGGTATGGCTACACCTTC.